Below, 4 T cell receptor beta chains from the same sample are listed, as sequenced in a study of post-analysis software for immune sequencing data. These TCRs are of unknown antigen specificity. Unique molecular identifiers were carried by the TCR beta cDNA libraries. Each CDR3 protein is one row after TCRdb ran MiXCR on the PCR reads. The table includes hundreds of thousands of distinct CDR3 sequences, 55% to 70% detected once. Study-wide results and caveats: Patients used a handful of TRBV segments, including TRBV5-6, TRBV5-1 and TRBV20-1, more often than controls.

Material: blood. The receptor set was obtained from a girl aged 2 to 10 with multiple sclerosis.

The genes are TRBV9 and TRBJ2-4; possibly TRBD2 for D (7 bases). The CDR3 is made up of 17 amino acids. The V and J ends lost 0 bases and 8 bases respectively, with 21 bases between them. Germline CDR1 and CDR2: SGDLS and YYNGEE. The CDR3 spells CASSVASRGREKDIQYF. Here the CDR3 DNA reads TGTGCCAGCAGCGTAGCTAGTCGGGGGCGGGAGAAGGACATTCAGTACTTC.

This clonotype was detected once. CDR3 sequence reads: CSVGRESEAFF. The CDR3 DNA is TGCAGCGTGGGGAGGGAGTCTGAAGCTTTCTTT. The V gene is TRBV29-1, the J gene TRBJ1-1; D remains ambiguous. V was trimmed by 6 bases and J by 6 bases, leaving 11 bases between them. This CDR3 has 11 amino acids. Germline-derived CDR1 and CDR2 are SQVTM and ANQGSEA.

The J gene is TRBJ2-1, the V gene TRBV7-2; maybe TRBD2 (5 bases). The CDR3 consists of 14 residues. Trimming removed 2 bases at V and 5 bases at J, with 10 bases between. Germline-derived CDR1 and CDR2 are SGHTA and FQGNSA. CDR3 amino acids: CASSLRREHNEQFF. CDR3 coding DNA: TGTGCCAGCAGCTTACGAAGGGAGCACAATGAGCAGTTCTTC.

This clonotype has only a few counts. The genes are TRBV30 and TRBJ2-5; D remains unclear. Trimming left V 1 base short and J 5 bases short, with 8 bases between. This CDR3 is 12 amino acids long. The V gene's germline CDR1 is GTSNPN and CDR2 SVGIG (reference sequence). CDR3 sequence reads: CAWSAYEETQYF. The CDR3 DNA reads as TGTGCCTGGAGTGCCTATGAGGAGACCCAGTACTTC.